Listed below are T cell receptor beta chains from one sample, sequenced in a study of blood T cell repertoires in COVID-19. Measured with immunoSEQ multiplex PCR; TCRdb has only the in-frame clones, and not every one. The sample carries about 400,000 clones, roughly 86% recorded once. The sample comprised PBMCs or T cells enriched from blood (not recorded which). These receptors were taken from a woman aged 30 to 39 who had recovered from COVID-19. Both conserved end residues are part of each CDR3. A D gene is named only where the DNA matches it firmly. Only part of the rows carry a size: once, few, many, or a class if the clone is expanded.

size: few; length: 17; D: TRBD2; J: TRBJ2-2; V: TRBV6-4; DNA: TGTGCCAGCAGTGCCTCCTCTAGCGGGGCGAACACCGGGGAGCTGTTTTTT; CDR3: CASSASSSGANTGELFF
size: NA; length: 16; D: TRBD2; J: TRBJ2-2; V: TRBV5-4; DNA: TGTGCCAGCAGCTTCAAGCGGGAACGGAACACCGGGGAGCTGTTTTTT; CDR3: CASSFKRERNTGELFF
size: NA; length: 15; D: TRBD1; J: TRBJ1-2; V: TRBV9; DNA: TGTGCCAGCAGCGCCCGGGACAGGGGTATCTATGGCTACACCTTC; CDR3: CASSARDRGIYGYTF
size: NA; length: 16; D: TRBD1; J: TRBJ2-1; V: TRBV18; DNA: TGTGCCAGCTCACCCCGGACAGGGGTTCGAGACAATGAGCAGTTCTTC; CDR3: CASSPRTGVRDNEQFF
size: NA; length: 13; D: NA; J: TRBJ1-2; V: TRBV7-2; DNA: TGTGCCGAAAGAGGAAGGGGAGGGTATGGCTACACCTTC; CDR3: CAERGRGGYGYTF
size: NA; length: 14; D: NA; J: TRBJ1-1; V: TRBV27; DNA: TGTGCCAGCAGTGCAGGGCGGGGGGGCACTGAAGCTTTCTTT; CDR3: CASSAGRGGTEAFF
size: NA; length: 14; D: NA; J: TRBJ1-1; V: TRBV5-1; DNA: TGCGCCAGCAGCTTTTACGAGATGAACACTGAAGCTTTCTTT; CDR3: CASSFYEMNTEAFF
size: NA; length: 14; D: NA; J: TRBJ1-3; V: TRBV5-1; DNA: TGCGCCAGCAGCCTGACAGTCTCTGGAAACACCATATATTTT; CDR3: CASSLTVSGNTIYF
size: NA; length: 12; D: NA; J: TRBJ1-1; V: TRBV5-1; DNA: TGCGCCAGCAGCTTTACAGGGATGGAAGCTTTCTTT; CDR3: CASSFTGMEAFF
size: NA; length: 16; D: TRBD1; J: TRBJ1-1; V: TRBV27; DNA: TGTGCCAGCAGTCCTCACAGGGGGCTGTCTGGCACTGAAGCTTTCTTT; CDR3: CASSPHRGLSGTEAFF
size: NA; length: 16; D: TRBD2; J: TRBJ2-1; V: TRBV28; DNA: TGTGCCAGCAAGCTACCGGGACTAGCGGGATACAATGAGCAGTTCTTC; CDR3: CASKLPGLAGYNEQFF
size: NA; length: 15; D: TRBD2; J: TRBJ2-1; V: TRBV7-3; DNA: TGTGCCAGCAGCTCAGGGACTAGCGGAAACAATGAGCAGTTCTTC; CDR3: CASSSGTSGNNEQFF
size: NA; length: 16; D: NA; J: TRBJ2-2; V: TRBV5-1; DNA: TGCGCCAGCAGCTTGGTTCAGGGGCGAAAGACCGGGGAGCTGTTTTTT; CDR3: CASSLVQGRKTGELFF
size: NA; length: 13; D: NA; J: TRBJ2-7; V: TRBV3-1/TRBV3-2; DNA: TGTGCCAGCAGCCCTGGGGGGACCTACGAGCAGTACTTC; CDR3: CASSPGGTYEQYF
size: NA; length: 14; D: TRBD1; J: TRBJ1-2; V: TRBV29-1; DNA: TGCAGCGTCTCAACCGGGACAGGGCCCTATGGCTACACCTTC; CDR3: CSVSTGTGPYGYTF
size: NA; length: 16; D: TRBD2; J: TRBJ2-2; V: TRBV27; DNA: TGTGCCAGCAGTTTACTAGCGGCCTCGAACACCGGGGAGCTGTTTTTT; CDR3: CASSLLAASNTGELFF